This T cell receptor beta chain was identified in a study of blood T cell repertoires in COVID-19. Study in general: Material from acute and convalescent COVID-19 was sourced from the United States, Italy and Spain. Sources were T cells, B-cell-depleted T cells, or PBMCs; the material itself was cDNA or gDNA.

This CDR3 is built from 17 residues. Per germline, CDR1 MGHRA and CDR2 YSYEKL. Trimming took 6 bases from V and 1 from J; bases not matched to a gene: 8. The assay was immunoSEQ multiplex PCR, and TCRdb's table has in-frame clones only and misses some. The profile shows approximately 270,000 clones, around 89% of them singletons. The specimen was peripheral blood. The source of this sequence is a woman aged 30 to 39 with COVID-19, enrolled during active disease. The chain joins TRBV4-1 to TRBJ2-3; 12 bases agree with TRBD2. For the CDR3, the DNA is TGCGCCAGCAGGGACCTAGCGGGGGGGCGGGGCACAGATACGCAGTATTTT. Its protein is CASRDLAGGRGTDTQYF.